This entry concerns a single TCR beta chain. At the DNA level, this CDR3 is encoded by other sequences in the same sample as well. CDR3 length: 15 amino acids. Per the germline V gene, CDR1 is WSHSY and CDR2 is SAAADI. Trimming took off 2 bases at V and 2 bases at J, with 12 bases between the two ends. The sample comes from a study of cytomegalovirus exposure and HLA in healthy donors. Primers included in the PCR were 60 Vbeta and 13 Jbeta primers. Profiled with immunoSEQ multiplex PCR; TCRdb holds only in-frame clones, not every one. The sample lists 150,000 to 180,000 clones, around 84% seen once, with roughly 5.3% in the top ten.

This clonotype was sampled from a woman aged 40 to 50 in good health and CMV-seropositive. The J gene is TRBJ2-5, the V gene TRBV10-2; a weak D match, TRBD2 (7 bases). Sequencing was performed on PBMCs. CDR3 sequence reads: CASSEQQGLQETQYF. The CDR3 DNA is TGCGCCAGCAGTGAGCAACAGGGACTACAAGAGACCCAGTACTTC.